This is a list of T cell receptor beta chains from one sample in a study of shared clonotypes between healthy human individuals. Clones were sequenced by immunoSEQ multiplex PCR, and TCRdb holds only the in-frame ones, with some missing. Found here are about 650,000 clones, about 95% of them singletons; the top ten hold 0.1% to 0.11%. Source material: naive CD8+ T cells sorted from blood. These receptors were obtained from a woman aged 25 to 39 in good health. Each CDR3 is given with its conserved first and last residue. The D gene is left open where the match is weak. Clone size is stated in some rows and not others, as once, few, many or a class when expanded.

TRBV28	TRBD1	TRBJ2-2	-	TGTGCCAGCAGTTTTTGGACAGGGGGGGCCGGGGAGCTGTTTTTT	CASSFWTGGAGELFF
TRBV9	-	TRBJ2-7	-	TGTGCCAGCAGCGTAGGGGACGCAAATCCCTACGAGCAGTACTTC	CASSVGDANPYEQYF
TRBV9	-	TRBJ2-3	once	TGTGCCAGCAGCGTAGCTAACGGCGGTGGGACAGATACGCAGTATTTT	CASSVANGGGTDTQYF
TRBV2	TRBD1	TRBJ2-1	-	TGTGCCAGGACAGGGCCCCCACCGGGCAATGAGCAGTTCTTC	CARTGPPPGNEQFF
TRBV6-5	-	TRBJ2-5	-	TGTGCCAGCAGTTACTCAGGGGGTAACCAAGAGACCCAGTACTTC	CASSYSGGNQETQYF
TRBV29-1	TRBD1	TRBJ2-7	-	TGCAGCGTCGCGACAGGGTATGGGGACGAGCAGTACTTC	CSVATGYGDEQYF
TRBV21-1	-	TRBJ1-5	-	TGTGCCAGCAGCTTGGGGACAGTTTATAGCAATCAGCCCCAGCATTTT	CASSLGTVYSNQPQHF
TRBV5-6	-	TRBJ2-7	-	TGTGCCAGCAGCTTGGGCAGGACCTACGAGCAGTACTTC	CASSLGRTYEQYF
TRBV27	TRBD1	TRBJ2-7	-	TGTGCCAGCAAAGGAGGGACAGGGCACGAGCAGTACTTC	CASKGGTGHEQYF
TRBV6-1	TRBD1	TRBJ2-7	once	TGTGCCAGCAGTGGGATTGACAGGGGGCTCCAGGTTGGGCAGTACTTC	CASSGIDRGLQVGQYF
TRBV27	-	TRBJ1-5	-	TGTGCCAGCAGCGTTGGACACAGCAATCAGCCCCAGCATTTT	CASSVGHSNQPQHF
TRBV4-2	-	TRBJ2-7	-	TGTGCCAGCAGCCAGGGAGCGGGCGAGCAGTACTTC	CASSQGAGEQYF
TRBV9	-	TRBJ1-1	-	TGTGCCAGCAGCGCGGACGCCAGGGAAGCTTTCTTT	CASSADAREAFF
TRBV4-2	-	TRBJ2-3	-	TGTGCCAGCAGCCAAGATCGGGCTAGCGAAACAGATACGCAGTATTTT	CASSQDRASETDTQYF
TRBV7-9	-	TRBJ1-5	-	TGTGCCAGCAGCCCCCTCGGGGGGGTGGGCCAGCCCCAGCATTTT	CASSPLGGVGQPQHF
TRBV7-9	-	TRBJ2-3	-	TGTGCCAGCAGCGGTAGCGGATTAAGCACAGATACGCAGTATTTT	CASSGSGLSTDTQYF
TRBV28	TRBD1	TRBJ1-5	-	TGTGCCACACTTGGCACAGGGGTTGATCAGCCCCAGCATTTT	CATLGTGVDQPQHF
TRBV28	TRBD2	TRBJ2-1	-	TGTGCCAGCAGTTTAATTAGCGGGAGGGGGATGGGGAATGAGCAGTTCTTC	CASSLISGRGMGNEQFF
TRBV9	-	TRBJ2-2	few	TGTGCCAGCAGCTATAGTGCAAACACCGGGGAGCTGTTTTTT	CASSYSANTGELFF
TRBV6-1	TRBD1	TRBJ2-1	-	TGTGCCAGTGGTCCCGCGGGGACAGGGTCCTATGAGCAGTTCTTC	CASGPAGTGSYEQFF
TRBV5-1	TRBD2	TRBJ2-5	-	TGCGCCAGCAGCGCCGGACTAGCGGGAGGGTTCGAAGAGACCCAGTACTTC	CASSAGLAGGFEETQYF
TRBV7-6	-	TRBJ2-3	-	TGTGCCAGCAGCTTAGCTGGGGGTGGAGATACGCAGTATTTT	CASSLAGGGDTQYF
TRBV27	TRBD1	TRBJ2-7	-	TGTGCCAGCAGTAAACGGACAGGGGGCGGATGGAAGGAGCAGTACTTC	CASSKRTGGGWKEQYF
TRBV19	-	TRBJ2-1	-	TGTGCCAGTAGTCCCCGCGAGAGCTCCTACAATGAGCAGTTCTTC	CASSPRESSYNEQFF
TRBV28	TRBD2	TRBJ2-7	-	TGTGCCAGCAGTCCCGTTCGAGTAGCGGGATTCTACGAGCAGTACTTC	CASSPVRVAGFYEQYF
TRBV14	TRBD1	TRBJ2-2	-	TGTGCCAGCAGTCTTACAGGGGAGAGGCCCGGGGAGCTGTTTTTT	CASSLTGERPGELFF
TRBV27	TRBD1	TRBJ1-2	-	TGTGCCAGCAGTCTTGGGTGGGGACAGGGGGGTGGCTACACCTTC	CASSLGWGQGGGYTF
TRBV27	TRBD2	TRBJ2-7	-	TGTGCCAGCAGTCCCGGACTAGCGGGCACCTACGAGCAGTACTTC	CASSPGLAGTYEQYF
TRBV11-2	-	TRBJ2-3	-	TGTGCCAGCAGCTTGGGTCCCTACTACACAGATACGCAGTATTTT	CASSLGPYYTDTQYF
TRBV30	-	TRBJ2-7	-	TGTGCCTGGAGCGTGGGACGGTCCTACGAGCAGTACTTC	CAWSVGRSYEQYF
TRBV5-1	-	TRBJ1-3	-	TGCGCCCGTCGGGATCTCTCAACTGGAAACACCATATATTTT	CARRDLSTGNTIYF
TRBV15	-	TRBJ1-5	-	TGTGCCACCAGCAGTGGGTATAGCAATCAGCCCCAGCATTTT	CATSSGYSNQPQHF
TRBV5-4	-	TRBJ2-3	-	TGTGCCAGCAGCTTGGGTAGGGGAGTGACAGATACGCAGTATTTT	CASSLGRGVTDTQYF
TRBV7-3	-	TRBJ2-1	-	TGTGCCAGCAGCTTATCCGGCGTGGATGAGCAGTTCTTC	CASSLSGVDEQFF
TRBV27	TRBD1	TRBJ2-5	-	TGTGCCAGCAGTTACCAGGGGGCTGGAGAGACCCAGTACTTC	CASSYQGAGETQYF
TRBV29-1	-	TRBJ1-2	-	TGCAGCGGGGGCCTTCGGGACTATGGCTACACCTTC	CSGGLRDYGYTF
TRBV7-6	TRBD2	TRBJ2-7	-	TGTGCCAGCAGGTTACTAGCGGCGCCATCCTACGAGCAGTACTTC	CASRLLAAPSYEQYF
TRBV4-1	-	TRBJ2-2	-	TGCGCCAGCAGCCAAGCCCCGGGCGCCGGGGAGCTGTTTTTT	CASSQAPGAGELFF
TRBV11-2	TRBD1	TRBJ2-7	-	TGTGCCAGCAGCCCGAGGGACAGGGTTGGGTACGAGCAGTACTTC	CASSPRDRVGYEQYF
TRBV6-1	-	TRBJ1-1	-	TGTGCCTCTCAGACCCCCGGGGGTGGTACTGAAGCTTTCTTT	CASQTPGGGTEAFF
TRBV7-6	-	TRBJ2-3	-	TGTGCCAGCAGCTTAAGCAGGGCTTACACAGATACGCAGTATTTT	CASSLSRAYTDTQYF
TRBV19	TRBD1	TRBJ1-2	-	TGTGCCAGTAGTACGACAGGGCGAGACTATGGCTACACCTTC	CASSTTGRDYGYTF
TRBV28	-	TRBJ2-1	-	TGTGCCAGCAGTTTAGTACGGGCCTATGGGGGCAATGAGCAGTTCTTC	CASSLVRAYGGNEQFF
TRBV5-6	TRBD2	TRBJ2-3	-	TGTGCCAGCAGCTTGACTAGCGGCCCCCCGGGGGATACGCAGTATTTT	CASSLTSGPPGDTQYF
TRBV5-1	TRBD1	TRBJ1-4	-	TGCGCCAGCAGCAGAGGACAGGCAACTAATGAAAAACTGTTTTTT	CASSRGQATNEKLFF
TRBV5-6	-	TRBJ2-7	-	TGTGCCAGCAGCTTGATTTCGGCAGGGTGGACGGGTGGAGTCTACGAGCAGTACTTC	CASSLISAGWTGGVYEQYF
TRBV25-1	-	TRBJ2-2	-	TGTGCCAGCAGTGAGTTAGCCGGGGAGCTGTTTTTT	CASSELAGELFF
TRBV18	-	TRBJ2-2	-	TGTGCCAGCTCACCATCCTCGAAAATGGGGGAGCTGTTTTTT	CASSPSSKMGELFF
TRBV7-8	-	TRBJ2-1	few	TGTGCCAGCAGCTTGGGTCCCAGCTCCTACAATGAGCAGTTCTTC	CASSLGPSSYNEQFF
TRBV9	-	TRBJ2-2	-	TGTGCCAGCAGCGTAGCTACGGGGGCGGGAAGGAACACCGGGGAGCTGTTTTTT	CASSVATGAGRNTGELFF
TRBV6-5	-	TRBJ1-1	-	TGTGCCAGCAGTTATAGGTCTGAAGCTTTCTTT	CASSYRSEAFF
TRBV7-8	-	TRBJ2-7	-	TGTGCCAGCAGCCCCGCCCTAGGGACAGCGGAGGGGGAGCAGTACTTC	CASSPALGTAEGEQYF
TRBV6-5	-	TRBJ2-7	-	TGTGCCAGCACTGATGGCGGGTCCTACGAGCAGTACTTC	CASTDGGSYEQYF
TRBV7-8	-	TRBJ1-1	once	TGTGCCAGCGCGTCGGGGGATCCTGAAGCTTTCTTT	CASASGDPEAFF
TRBV4-2	TRBD2	TRBJ2-3	-	TGTGCCAGCAGCTTGGGACTAGCGGCTAGCACAGATACGCAGTATTTT	CASSLGLAASTDTQYF
TRBV19	-	TRBJ2-7	-	TGTGCCAGTAGTATAGGACAGCCCTACGAGCAGTACTTC	CASSIGQPYEQYF
TRBV7-9	TRBD1	TRBJ2-3	-	TGTGCCAGCAGCCAGTTAGCGGGACAGGGGCGGAATACGCAGTATTTT	CASSQLAGQGRNTQYF